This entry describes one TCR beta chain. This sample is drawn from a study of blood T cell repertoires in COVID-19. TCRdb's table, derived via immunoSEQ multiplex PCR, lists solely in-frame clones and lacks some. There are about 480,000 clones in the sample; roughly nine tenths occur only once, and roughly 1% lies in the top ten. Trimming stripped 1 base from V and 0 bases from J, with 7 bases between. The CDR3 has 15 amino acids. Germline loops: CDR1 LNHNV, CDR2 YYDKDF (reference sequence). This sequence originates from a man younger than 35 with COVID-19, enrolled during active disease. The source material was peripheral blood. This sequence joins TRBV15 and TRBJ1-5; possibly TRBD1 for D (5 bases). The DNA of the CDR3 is TGTGCCACCAGCAGAGTGGGGGGTAGCAATCAGCCCCAGCATTTT. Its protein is CATSRVGGSNQPQHF.